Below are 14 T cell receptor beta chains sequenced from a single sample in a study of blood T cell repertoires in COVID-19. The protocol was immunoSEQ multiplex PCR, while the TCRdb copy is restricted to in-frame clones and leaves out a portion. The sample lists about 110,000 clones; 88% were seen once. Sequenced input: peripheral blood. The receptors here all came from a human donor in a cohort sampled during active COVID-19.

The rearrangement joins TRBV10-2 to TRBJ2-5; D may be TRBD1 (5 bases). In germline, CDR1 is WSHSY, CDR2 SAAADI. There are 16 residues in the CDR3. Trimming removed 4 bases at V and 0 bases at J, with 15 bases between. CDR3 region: CASSVGVPDNQETQYF. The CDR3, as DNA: TGCGCCAGCAGTGTAGGGGTCCCCGACAACCAAGAGACCCAGTACTTC.

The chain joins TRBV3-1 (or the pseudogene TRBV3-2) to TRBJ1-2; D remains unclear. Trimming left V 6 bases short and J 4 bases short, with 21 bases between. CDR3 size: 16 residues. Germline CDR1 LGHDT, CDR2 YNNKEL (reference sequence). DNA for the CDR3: TGTGCCAGCAGTCCTTTTACACCCACGGGAGGCTATGGCTACACCTTC. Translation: CASSPFTPTGGYGYTF.

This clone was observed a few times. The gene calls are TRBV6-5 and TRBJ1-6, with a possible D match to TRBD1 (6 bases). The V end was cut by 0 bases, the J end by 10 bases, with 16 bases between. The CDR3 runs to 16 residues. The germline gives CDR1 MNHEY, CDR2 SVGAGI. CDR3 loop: CASSYSIAGVRSPLHF. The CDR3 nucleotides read TGTGCCAGCAGTTACTCGATAGCAGGGGTAAGATCACCCCTCCACTTT.

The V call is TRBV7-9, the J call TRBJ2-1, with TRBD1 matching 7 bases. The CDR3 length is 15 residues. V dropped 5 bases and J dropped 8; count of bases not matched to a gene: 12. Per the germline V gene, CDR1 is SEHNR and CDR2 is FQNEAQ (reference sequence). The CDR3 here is CASSLGQTPWDEQFF. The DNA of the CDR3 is TGTGCCAGCAGCCTGGGACAGACTCCTTGGGATGAGCAGTTCTTC.

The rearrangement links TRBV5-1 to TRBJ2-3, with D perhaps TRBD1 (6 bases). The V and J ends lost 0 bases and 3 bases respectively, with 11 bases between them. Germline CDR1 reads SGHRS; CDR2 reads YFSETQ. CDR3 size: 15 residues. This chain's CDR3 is CASSLGRGNTDTQYF. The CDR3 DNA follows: TGCGCCAGCAGCTTGGGCAGGGGAAATACAGATACGCAGTATTTT. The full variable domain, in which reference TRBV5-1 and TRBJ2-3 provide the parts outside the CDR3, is KAGVTQTPRYLIKTRGQQVTLSCSPISGHRSVSWYQQTPGQGLQFLFEYFSETQRNKGNFPGRFSGRQFSNSRSEMNVSTLELGDSALYLCASSLGRGNTDTQYFGPGTRLTVL.

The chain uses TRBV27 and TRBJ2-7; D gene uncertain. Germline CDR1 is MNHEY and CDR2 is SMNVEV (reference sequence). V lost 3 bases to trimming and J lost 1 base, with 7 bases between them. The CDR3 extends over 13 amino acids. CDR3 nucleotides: TGTGCCAGCAGTTTGGCGGAGTCCTACGAGCAGTACTTC. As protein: CASSLAESYEQYF.

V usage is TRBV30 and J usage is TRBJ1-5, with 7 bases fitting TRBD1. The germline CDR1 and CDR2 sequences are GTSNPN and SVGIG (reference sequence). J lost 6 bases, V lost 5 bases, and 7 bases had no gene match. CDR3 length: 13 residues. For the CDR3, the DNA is TGTGCCTGGGCAACAGGGGTGGCTCAGCCCCAGCATTTT. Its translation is CAWATGVAQPQHF.

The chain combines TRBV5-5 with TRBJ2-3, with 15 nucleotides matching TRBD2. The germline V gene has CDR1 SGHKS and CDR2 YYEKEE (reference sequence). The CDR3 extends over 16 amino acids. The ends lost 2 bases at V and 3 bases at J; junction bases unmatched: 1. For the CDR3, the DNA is TGTGCCAGCAGCTTCGGACTAGCGGGGGGGACAGATACGCAGTATTTT. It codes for CASSFGLAGGTDTQYF.

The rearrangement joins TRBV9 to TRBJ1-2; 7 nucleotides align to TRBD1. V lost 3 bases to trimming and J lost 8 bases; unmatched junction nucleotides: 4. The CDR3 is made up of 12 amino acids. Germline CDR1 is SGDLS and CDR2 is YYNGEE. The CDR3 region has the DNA TGTGCCAGCAGCGCCGACAGGGCAGGCTACACCTTC. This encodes CASSADRAGYTF.

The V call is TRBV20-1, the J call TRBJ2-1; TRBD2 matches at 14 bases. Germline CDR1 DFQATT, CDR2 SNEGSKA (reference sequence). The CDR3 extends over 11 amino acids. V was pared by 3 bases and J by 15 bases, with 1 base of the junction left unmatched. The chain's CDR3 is CSARGLAGVFF. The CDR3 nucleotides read TGCAGTGCTAGGGGACTAGCGGGGGTGTTCTTC.

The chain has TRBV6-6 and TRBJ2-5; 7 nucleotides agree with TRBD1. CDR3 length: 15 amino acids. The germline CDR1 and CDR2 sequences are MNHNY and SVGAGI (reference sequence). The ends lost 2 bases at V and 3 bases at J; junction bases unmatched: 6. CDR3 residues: CASSYDIGTEETQYF. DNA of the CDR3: TGTGCCAGCAGTTACGACATAGGGACAGAAGAGACCCAGTACTTC.

The CDR3 reads CASSSADSYEQYF. The CDR3 nucleotides read TGTGCCAGCAGTTCCGCGGACAGCTACGAGCAGTACTTC. The genes are TRBV12-3 or TRBV12-4 and TRBJ2-7; possible D gene TRBD1, 6 bases. The CDR3 runs to 13 residues. Trimming took 4 bases from V and 3 from J, leaving 10 bases between them.

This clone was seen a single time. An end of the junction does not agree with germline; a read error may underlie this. The CDR3 bases are TGTGCCAGCTCCATGAGGCCCAGCGGAAACTTACCCTTC. This codes for CASSMRPSGNLPF. The chain links TRBV2 to TRBJ1-2; D is ambiguous. The CDR3 has 13 amino acids. Looked up from germline, CDR1 is SNHLY and CDR2 is FYNNEI.

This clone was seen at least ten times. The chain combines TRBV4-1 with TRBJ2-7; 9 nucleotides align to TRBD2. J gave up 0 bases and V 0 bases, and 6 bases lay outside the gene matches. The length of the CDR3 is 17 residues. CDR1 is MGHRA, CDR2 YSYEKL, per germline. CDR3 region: CASSQDYLAGNSYEQYF. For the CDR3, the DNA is TGCGCCAGCAGCCAAGATTACCTAGCGGGGAACTCCTACGAGCAGTACTTC.